This T cell receptor (beta chain) was profiled in a study of blood T cell repertoires in COVID-19. Study-level information: The origin of the acute and convalescent COVID-19 samples was the United States, Italy and Spain. PBMCs, B-cell-depleted T cells, or T cells were the source of the cDNA or gDNA that made up the material.

Source study methods: Amplification from reference gene primers served as the basis for estimated nucleated cell counts. This table comes from immunoSEQ multiplex PCR, and its TCRdb copy is limited to in-frame clones, with some not included. V and J calls plus clone size are reproduced from that table; the DNA served to infer D and trimming. The sample lists approximately 210,000 clones, 84% occurring once. Germline CDR1 SGHDT, CDR2 YYEEEE. The CDR3 extends over 15 amino acids. Trimming shortened V by 3 bases and J by 6 bases, and 19 bases separated the two germline ends. This chain links TRBV5-6 with TRBJ2-7; a possible D gene is TRBD1 (6 bases). The material sequenced was peripheral blood. The sequence was collected from a human donor in a cohort sampled during active COVID-19. The CDR3 DNA reads TGTGCCAGCAGCTCTTCTCACAGGGCGGTTTCCGAGCAGTACTTC. It codes for CASSSSHRAVSEQYF.